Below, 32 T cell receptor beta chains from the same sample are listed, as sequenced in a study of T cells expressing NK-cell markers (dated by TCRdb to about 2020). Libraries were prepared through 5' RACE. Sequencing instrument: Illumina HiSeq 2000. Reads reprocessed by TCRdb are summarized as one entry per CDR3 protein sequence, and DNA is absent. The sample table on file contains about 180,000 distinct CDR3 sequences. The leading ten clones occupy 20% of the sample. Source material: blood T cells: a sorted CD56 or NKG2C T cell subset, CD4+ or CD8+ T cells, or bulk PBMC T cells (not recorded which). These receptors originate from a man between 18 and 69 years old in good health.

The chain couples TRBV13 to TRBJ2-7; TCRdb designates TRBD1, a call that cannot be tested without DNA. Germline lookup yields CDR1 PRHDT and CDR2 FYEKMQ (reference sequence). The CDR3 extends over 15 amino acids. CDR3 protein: CASSSTGGPLYEQYF.

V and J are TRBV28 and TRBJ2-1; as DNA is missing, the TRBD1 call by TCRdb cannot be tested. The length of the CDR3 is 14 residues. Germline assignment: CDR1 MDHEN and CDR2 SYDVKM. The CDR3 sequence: CASSLTGPYNEQFF.

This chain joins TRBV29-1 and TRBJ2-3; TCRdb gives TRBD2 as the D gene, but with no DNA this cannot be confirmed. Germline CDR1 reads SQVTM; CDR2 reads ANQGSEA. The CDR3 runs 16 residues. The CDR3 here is CSVDDHREGPTDTQYF.

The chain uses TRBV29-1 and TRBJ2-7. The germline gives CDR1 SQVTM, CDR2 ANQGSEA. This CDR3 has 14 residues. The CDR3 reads CSENPGCRSYEQYF.

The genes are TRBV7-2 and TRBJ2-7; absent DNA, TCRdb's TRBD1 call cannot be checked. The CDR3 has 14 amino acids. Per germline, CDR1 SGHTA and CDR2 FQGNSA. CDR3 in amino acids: CASTPGLPPDEQYF.

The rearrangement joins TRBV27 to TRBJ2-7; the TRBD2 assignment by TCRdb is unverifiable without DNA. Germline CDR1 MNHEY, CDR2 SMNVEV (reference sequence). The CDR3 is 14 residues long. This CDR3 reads CASSLAGTRREQYF.

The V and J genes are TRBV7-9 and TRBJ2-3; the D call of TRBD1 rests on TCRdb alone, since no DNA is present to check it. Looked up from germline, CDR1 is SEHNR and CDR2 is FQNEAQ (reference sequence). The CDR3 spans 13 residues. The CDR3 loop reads CASRGGTTDTQYF.

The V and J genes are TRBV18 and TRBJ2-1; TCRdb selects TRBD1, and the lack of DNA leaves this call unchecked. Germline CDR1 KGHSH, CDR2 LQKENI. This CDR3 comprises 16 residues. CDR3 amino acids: CASSIPLDTSYNEQFF.

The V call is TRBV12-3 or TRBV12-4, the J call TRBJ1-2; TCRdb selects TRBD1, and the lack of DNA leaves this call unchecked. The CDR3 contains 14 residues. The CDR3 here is CASSSYRGRGGYTF.

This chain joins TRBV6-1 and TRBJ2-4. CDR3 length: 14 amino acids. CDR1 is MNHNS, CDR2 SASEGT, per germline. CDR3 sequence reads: CASSEAGQVHIQYF.

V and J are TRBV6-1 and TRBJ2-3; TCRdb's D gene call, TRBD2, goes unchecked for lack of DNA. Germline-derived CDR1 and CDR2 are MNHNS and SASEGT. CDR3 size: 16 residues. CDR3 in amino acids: CASRDPQREHTDTQYF.

This chain's CDR3 is CASSEGTSGGPYQETQYF. The rearrangement uses TRBV10-2 and TRBJ2-5; no DNA is available, so the TRBD2 call from TCRdb remains unchecked. This CDR3 contains 18 residues. CDR1 WSHSY and CDR2 SAAADI come from the germline V gene.

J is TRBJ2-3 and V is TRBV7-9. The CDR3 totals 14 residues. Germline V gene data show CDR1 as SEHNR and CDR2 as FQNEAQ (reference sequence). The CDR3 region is CASSHDPRTDTQYF.

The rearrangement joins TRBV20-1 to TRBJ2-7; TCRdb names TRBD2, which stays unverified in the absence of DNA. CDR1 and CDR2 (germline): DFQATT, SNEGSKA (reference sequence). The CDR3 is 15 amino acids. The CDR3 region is CSASGERNLVYEQYF.

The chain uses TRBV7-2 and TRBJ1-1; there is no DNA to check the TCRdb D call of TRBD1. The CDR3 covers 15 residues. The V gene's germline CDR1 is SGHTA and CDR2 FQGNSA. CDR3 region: CASSLASGGYTEAFF.

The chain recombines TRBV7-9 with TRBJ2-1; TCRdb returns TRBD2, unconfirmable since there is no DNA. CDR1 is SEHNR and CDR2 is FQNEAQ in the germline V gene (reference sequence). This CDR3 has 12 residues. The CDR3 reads CASAPRGNEQFF.

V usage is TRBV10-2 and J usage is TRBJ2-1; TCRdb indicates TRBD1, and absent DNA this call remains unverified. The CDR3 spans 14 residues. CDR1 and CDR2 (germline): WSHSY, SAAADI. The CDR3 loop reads CASGEAGGANEQFF.

Here the CDR3 reads CASSQTDYHEQYF. V is TRBV6-2 or TRBV6-3 and J is TRBJ2-7; TCRdb lists TRBD2, though no DNA is available to test this call. CDR1 is MNHEY, CDR2 SVGEGT, per germline. The CDR3 is 13 residues long.

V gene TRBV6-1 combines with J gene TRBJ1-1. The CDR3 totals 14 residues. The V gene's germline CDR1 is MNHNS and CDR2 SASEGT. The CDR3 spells CASSPLGSLPEAFF.

CDR3 residues: CASRSTTGPNTEAFF. The chain carries TRBV27 and TRBJ1-1; TCRdb lists TRBD1, though no DNA is available to test this call. Germline CDR1 is MNHEY and CDR2 is SMNVEV (reference sequence). The CDR3 runs 15 residues.

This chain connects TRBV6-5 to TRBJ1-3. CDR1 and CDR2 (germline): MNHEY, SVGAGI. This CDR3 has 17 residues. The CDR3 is CASSYLRYVAERNTIYF.

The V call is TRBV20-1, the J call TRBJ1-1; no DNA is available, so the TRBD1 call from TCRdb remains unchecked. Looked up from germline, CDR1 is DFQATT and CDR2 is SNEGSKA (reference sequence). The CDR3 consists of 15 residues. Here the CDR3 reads CSASGAALLNTEAFF.

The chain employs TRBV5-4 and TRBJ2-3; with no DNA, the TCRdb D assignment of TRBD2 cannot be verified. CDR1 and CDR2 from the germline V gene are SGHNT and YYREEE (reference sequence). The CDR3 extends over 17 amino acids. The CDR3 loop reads CASSADGTFTNTDTQYF. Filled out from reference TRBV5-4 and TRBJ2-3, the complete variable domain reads ETGVTQSPTHLIKTRGQQVTLRCSSQSGHNTVSWYQQALGQGPQFIFQYYREEENGRGNFPPRFSGLQFPNYSSELNVNALELDDSALYLCASSADGTFTNTDTQYFGPGTRLTVL.

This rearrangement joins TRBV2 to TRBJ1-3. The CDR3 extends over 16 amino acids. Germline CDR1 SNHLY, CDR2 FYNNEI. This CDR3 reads CASSEPTGPGGNTIYF.

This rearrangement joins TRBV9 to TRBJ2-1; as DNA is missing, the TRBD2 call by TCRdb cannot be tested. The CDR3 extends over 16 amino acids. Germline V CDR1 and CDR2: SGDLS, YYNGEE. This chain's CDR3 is CASSPRLAGAWNEQFF.

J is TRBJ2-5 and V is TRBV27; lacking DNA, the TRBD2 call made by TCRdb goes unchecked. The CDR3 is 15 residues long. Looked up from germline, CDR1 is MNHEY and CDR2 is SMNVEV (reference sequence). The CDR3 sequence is CASSFSRELQETQYF.

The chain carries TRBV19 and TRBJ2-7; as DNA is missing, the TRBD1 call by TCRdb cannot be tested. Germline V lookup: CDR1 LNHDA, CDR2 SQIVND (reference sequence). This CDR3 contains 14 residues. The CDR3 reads CASSITGGVHEQYF.

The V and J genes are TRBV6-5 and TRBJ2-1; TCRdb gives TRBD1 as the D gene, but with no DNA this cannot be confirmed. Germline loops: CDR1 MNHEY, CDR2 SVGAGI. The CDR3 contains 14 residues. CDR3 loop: CASSYVSPGNEQFF.

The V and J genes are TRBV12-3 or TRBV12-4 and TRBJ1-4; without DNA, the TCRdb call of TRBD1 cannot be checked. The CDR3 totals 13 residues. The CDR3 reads CASSFFTWAELFF.

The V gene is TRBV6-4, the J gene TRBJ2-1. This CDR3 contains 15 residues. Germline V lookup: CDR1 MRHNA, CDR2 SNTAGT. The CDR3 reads CASSDSGSEANEQFF.

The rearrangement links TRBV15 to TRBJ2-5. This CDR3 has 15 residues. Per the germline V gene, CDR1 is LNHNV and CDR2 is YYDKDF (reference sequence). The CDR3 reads CATSRDKAYQETQYF.

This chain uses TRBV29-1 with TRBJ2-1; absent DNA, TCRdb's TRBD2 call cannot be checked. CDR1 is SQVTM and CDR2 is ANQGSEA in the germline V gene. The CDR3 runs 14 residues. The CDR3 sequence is CSTPEEGEYNEQFF.